Each of the 4 T cell receptor beta chains below was sequenced from the same sample in a study of cytomegalovirus exposure and HLA in healthy donors. It was with 60 Vbeta and 13 Jbeta primers that the PCR ran. TCRdb's table, derived via immunoSEQ multiplex PCR, lists solely in-frame clones and lacks some. The sample has over 65,000 clones; 75% to 90% are singletons. Sequenced input: PBMCs. The receptors here all came from a human donor in good health.

This chain uses TRBV6-6 with TRBJ1-5; D unclear. With 6 bases removed from V and 7 bases from J, the gap between germline ends came to 19 bases. Germline lookup yields CDR1 MNHNY and CDR2 SVGAGI (reference sequence). The CDR3 is 15 residues long. The CDR3 DNA reads as TGTGCCAGCAGACCCCCGGGCGGGCATGGCCAGCCCCAGCATTTT. Protein product: CASRPPGGHGQPQHF.

The chain's CDR3 is CASSAGTAYSNQPQHF. As DNA, the CDR3 is TGTGCCAGCAGTGCCGGGACAGCTTATAGCAATCAGCCCCAGCATTTT. The chain uses TRBV2 and TRBJ1-5, with 7 nucleotides matching TRBD1. V trimming: 4 bases; J trimming: 0 bases; junction bases outside the gene matches: 6. The CDR3 spans 16 residues. The germline V gene encodes CDR1 SNHLY and CDR2 FYNNEI.

The rearrangement links TRBV9 to TRBJ1-2; D is uncertain. Germline V gene sequence: CDR1 SGDLS, CDR2 YYNGEE. This CDR3 is 13 amino acids long. V lost 5 bases, J lost 5 bases, and 13 bases lay in between. CDR3 sequence (DNA): TGTGCCAGCAGAAGAACAGACGGATATGGCTACACCTTC. Its protein is CASRRTDGYGYTF.

The chain links TRBV5-1 to TRBJ2-1; 10 bases match TRBD1. With V trimmed by 4 bases and J by 4 bases, 8 bases remained unmatched. The germline CDR1 and CDR2 sequences are SGHRS and YFSETQ. CDR3 length: 16 residues. The CDR3 DNA reads TGCGCCAGCAGCCCGCGGACAGGGGGGCCTTACAATGAGCAGTTCTTC. This encodes CASSPRTGGPYNEQFF. Based on the CDR3 plus reference TRBV5-1 and TRBJ2-1, the full variable domain is KAGVTQTPRYLIKTRGQQVTLSCSPISGHRSVSWYQQTPGQGLQFLFEYFSETQRNKGNFPGRFSGRQFSNSRSEMNVSTLELGDSALYLCASSPRTGGPYNEQFFGPGTRLTVL.